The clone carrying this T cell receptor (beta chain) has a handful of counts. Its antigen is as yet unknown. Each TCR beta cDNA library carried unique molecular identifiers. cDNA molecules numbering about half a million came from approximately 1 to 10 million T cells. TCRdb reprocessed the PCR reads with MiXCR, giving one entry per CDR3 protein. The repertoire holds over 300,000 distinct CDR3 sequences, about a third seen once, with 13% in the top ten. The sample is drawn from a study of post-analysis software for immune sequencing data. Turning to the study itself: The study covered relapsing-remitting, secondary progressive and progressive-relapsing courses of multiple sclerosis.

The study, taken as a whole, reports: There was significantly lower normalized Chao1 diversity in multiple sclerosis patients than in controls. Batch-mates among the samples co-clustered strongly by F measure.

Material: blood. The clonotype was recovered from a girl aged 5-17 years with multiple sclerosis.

The CDR3 is CASSLEPTSGGTDTQYF. For the CDR3, the DNA is TGTGCCAGCAGCTTAGAACCGACTAGCGGTGGCACAGATACGCAGTATTTT. The J gene is TRBJ2-3, the V gene TRBV7-2, with 9 positions matching TRBD2. CDR3 length: 17 residues. The ends lost 1 base at V and 1 base at J; junction bases unmatched: 6. Germline lookup yields CDR1 SGHTA and CDR2 FQGNSA.